Reported below is one TCR beta chain. A few counts support this clonotype. Its cognate antigen has yet to be identified. No base quality information exists; no much larger clone differs at one position. CDR1 and CDR2, per the germline V gene, are SGHRS and YFSETQ. The CDR3 goes from the cysteine to the phenylalanine over 15 residues. Only CDR3 DNA is held: 45 bases, read in frame from base 1. V and J are truncated by 0 bases and 2 bases respectively, leaving an intervening sequence of 10 bases. This sample stems from a study of response to subunit inactivated influenza vaccine (dated by TCRdb to the late 2010s). For context, the study as a whole: To follow how T cells responded to a trivalent subunit inactivated influenza vaccine, the researchers relied on deep quantitative profiling of the T cell receptor repertoire.

Receptor amplification or capture employed RT-PCR. TCRdb records Illumina HiSeq 2500 as the sequencer. TCRdb cleaned the public reads at Q25 with fastp, built clones with MiXCR and kept in-frame beta chains. Every entry covers one CDR3 protein and lists the most common genes and DNA from its rows. Present in this sample are roughly 670,000 distinct CDR3 sequences, 14% of which were seen just once. The ten largest account for less than 9% of the sample. Points the paper makes about the study in general: The authors suggested that each seasonal influenza vaccination may recruit only a limited number of new T cells.

This sequence originates from a man in his forties or fifties who received an inactivated influenza vaccine. Donor details come from another sample of the same person, matched by shared clones. Sequencing was performed on PBMCs from blood, taken around 14 days before vaccination. The chain is assembled from TRBV5-1 and TRBJ2-3; D gene: possibly TRBD1, on 5 matching bases. The CDR3 protein is CASSLDAGITDTQYF. The bases read TGCGCCAGCAGCTTGGATGCAGGGATCACAGATACGCAGTATTTT.